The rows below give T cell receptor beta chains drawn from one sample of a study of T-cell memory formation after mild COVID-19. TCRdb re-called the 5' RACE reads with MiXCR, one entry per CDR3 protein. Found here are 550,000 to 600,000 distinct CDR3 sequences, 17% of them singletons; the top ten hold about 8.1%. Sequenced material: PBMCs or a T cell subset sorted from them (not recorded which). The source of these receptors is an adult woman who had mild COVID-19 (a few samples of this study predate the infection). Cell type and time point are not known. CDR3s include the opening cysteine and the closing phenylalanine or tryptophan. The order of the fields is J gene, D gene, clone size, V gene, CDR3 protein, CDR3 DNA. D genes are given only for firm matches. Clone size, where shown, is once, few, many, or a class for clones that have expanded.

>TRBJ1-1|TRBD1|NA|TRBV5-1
CASSWQGALNTEAFF
TGCGCCAGCAGCTGGCAGGGGGCGTTGAACACTGAAGCTTTCTTT
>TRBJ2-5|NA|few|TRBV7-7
CASSPTRLQETQYF
TGTGCTAGCAGCCCCACACGCCTACAAGAGACCCAGTACTTC
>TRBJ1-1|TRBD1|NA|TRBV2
CASSQQGLGTEAFF
TGTGCCAGCAGTCAACAGGGGCTGGGCACTGAAGCTTTCTTT
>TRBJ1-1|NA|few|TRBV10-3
CATRDTTEAFF
TGTGCCACTCGGGACACCACTGAAGCTTTCTTT
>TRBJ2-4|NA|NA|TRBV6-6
CASSYRATAKNIQYF
TGTGCCAGCAGTTACCGGGCGACGGCCAAAAACATTCAGTACTTC
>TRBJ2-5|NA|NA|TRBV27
CASSPFRGQETQYF
TGTGCCAGCAGCCCATTCAGGGGCCAAGAGACCCAGTACTTC
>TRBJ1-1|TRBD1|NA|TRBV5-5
CASRRDRVGTEAFF
TGTGCCAGCAGACGGGACAGGGTGGGCACTGAAGCTTTCTTT
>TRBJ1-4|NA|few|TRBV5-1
CASSLKGTNEKLFF
TGCGCCAGCAGCTTGAAGGGTACGAATGAAAAACTGTTTTTT
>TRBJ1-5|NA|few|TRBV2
CASSEFEGNQPQHF
TGTGCCAGCAGTGAGTTCGAAGGCAATCAGCCCCAGCATTTT
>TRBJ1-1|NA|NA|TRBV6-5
CASRGGDTEAFF
TGTGCCAGCCGGGGGGGGGACACTGAAGCTTTCTTT
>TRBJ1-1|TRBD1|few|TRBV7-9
CASSLEPGQGGAFF
TGTGCCAGCAGCTTAGAGCCGGGACAGGGGGGAGCTTTCTTT
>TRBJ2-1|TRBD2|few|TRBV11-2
CASSLGTSRYYNEQFF
TGTGCCAGCAGCTTAGGGACTAGCCGATATTACAATGAGCAGTTCTTC
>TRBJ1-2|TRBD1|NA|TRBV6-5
CASSYFFRGANGQGLYGYTF
TGTGCCAGCAGTTACTTTTTCAGGGGGGCTAACGGACAGGGCTTGTATGGCTACACCTTC
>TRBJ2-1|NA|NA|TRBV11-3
CASTGSRLSGGPYNEQFF
TGTGCCAGCACGGGGTCAAGGCTTAGCGGAGGCCCCTACAATGAGCAGTTCTTC
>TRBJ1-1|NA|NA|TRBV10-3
CAISAPRSEEIAFF
TGTGCCATCAGTGCCCCGAGGAGTGAGGAGATTGCTTTCTTT
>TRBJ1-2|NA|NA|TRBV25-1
CASSEYSGSGYTF
TGTGCCAGCAGTGAATATTCGGGGAGCGGCTACACCTTC
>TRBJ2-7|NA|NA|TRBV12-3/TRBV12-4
CASSFSIAASEQYF
TGTGCCAGCAGTTTCTCGATAGCGGCTAGCGAGCAGTACTTC
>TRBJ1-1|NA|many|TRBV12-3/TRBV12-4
CASSLRMNTEAFF
TGTGCCAGCAGTTTACGGATGAACACTGAAGCTTTCTTT
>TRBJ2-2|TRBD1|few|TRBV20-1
CSARDLRTGTNTGELFF
TGCAGTGCTAGAGATCTTAGGACAGGGACGAACACCGGGGAGCTGTTTTTT
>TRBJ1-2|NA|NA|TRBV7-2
CASSLEAGRYGYTF
TGTGCCAGCAGCTTAGAGGCAGGGCGGTATGGCTACACCTTC
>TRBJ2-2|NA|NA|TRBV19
CASSIRGPRGGELFF
TGTGCCAGTAGTATCAGAGGGCCGAGGGGAGGGGAGCTGTTTTTT
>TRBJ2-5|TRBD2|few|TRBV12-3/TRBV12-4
CASNLFGGAIQETQYF
TGTGCCAGCAACCTCTTCGGGGGGGCGATCCAAGAGACCCAGTACTTC
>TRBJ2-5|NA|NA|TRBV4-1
CASSPQGTQETQYF
TGCGCCAGCAGCCCACAGGGAACCCAAGAGACCCAGTACTTC
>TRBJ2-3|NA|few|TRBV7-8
CASSLYGGAKSTDTQYF
TGTGCCAGCAGCTTATATGGGGGGGCGAAGAGCACAGATACGCAGTATTTT
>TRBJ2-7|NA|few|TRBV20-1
CSARDGGGDFYEQYF
TGCAGTGCTAGAGACGGAGGGGGCGACTTTTACGAGCAGTACTTC
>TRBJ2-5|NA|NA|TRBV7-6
CASSSPLGVGQETQYF
TGTGCCAGCAGCTCCCCTTTGGGGGTCGGACAAGAGACCCAGTACTTC
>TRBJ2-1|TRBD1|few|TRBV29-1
CSIGGLEQFF
TGCAGTATAGGGGGCCTGGAGCAGTTCTTC
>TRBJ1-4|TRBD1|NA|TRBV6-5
CASSFGTGRAEKLFF
TGTGCCAGCAGTTTCGGGACAGGGCGGGCTGAAAAACTGTTTTTT
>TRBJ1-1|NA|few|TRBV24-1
CATSEHGNAEAFF
TGTGCCACCAGTGAGCATGGGAACGCTGAAGCTTTCTTT
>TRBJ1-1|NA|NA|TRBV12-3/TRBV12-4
CASSSTPNTEAFF
TGTGCCAGCAGTTCCACACCCAACACTGAAGCTTTCTTT
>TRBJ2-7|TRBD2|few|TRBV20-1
CSANPSGTSGLTYEQYF
TGCAGTGCTAACCCCTCTGGGACTAGCGGGCTTACCTACGAGCAGTACTTC
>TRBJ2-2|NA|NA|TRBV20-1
CSATGNTGELFF
TGCAGTGCTACTGGGAACACCGGGGAGCTGTTTTTT
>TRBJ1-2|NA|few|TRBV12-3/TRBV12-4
CASSREAPLTF
TGTGCCAGCAGTAGGGAAGCGCCCTTGACCTTC
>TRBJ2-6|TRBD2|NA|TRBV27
CASKRGPHSGANVLTF
TGTGCCAGCAAGCGGGGCCCTCACTCTGGGGCCAACGTCCTGACTTTC
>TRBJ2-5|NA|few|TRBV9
CASSAETRTGQETQYF
TGTGCCAGCAGCGCCGAGACTAGGACAGGCCAAGAGACCCAGTACTTC
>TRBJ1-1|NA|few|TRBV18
CASLPSGGGTEAFF
TGTGCCAGCTTACCCTCGGGGGGTGGCACTGAAGCTTTCTTT
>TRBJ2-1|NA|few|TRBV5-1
CASSPSRGNSYNEQFF
TGCGCCAGCAGCCCTAGCCGAGGGAACTCCTACAATGAGCAGTTCTTC
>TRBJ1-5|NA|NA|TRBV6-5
CASSSYRDSNQPQHF
TGTGCCAGCAGTTCCTACAGGGACAGCAATCAGCCCCAGCATTTT
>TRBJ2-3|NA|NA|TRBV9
CASSVDITDTQYF
TGTGCCAGCAGCGTAGACATCACAGATACGCAGTATTTT
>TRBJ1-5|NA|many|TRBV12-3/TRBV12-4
CASSQDLPLPQHF
TGTGCCAGCAGCCAGGACTTACCCCTGCCCCAGCATTTT
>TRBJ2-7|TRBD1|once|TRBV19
CASSISGQGNYEQYF
TGTGCCAGTAGTATCTCGGGACAGGGAAACTACGAGCAGTACTTC
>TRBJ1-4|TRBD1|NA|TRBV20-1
CSARDHRGLEKLFF
TGCAGTGCTAGAGATCACAGGGGATTGGAAAAACTGTTTTTT
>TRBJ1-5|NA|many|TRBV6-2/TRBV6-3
CASSSRGGNQPQHF
TGTGCCAGCAGTAGTAGGGGCGGCAATCAGCCCCAGCATTTT
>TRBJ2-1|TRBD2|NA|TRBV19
CASSISGSGRAQNEQFF
TGTGCCAGTAGTATATCCGGTAGCGGGAGGGCGCAGAATGAGCAGTTCTTC
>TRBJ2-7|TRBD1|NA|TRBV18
CASSPNIRDRLTYEQYF
TGTGCCAGCTCACCTAACATCCGGGACAGACTTACCTACGAGCAGTACTTC
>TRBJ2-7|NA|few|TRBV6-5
CASSYNEQGSHEQYF
TGTGCCAGCAGTTACAACGAACAAGGAAGCCACGAGCAGTACTTC
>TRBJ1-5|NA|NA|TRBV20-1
CSAKVRGRENQPQHF
TGCAGTGCTAAGGTTCGGGGGCGCGAGAATCAGCCCCAGCATTTT